The following is a T cell receptor (beta chain) sequence with its context. The data stem from a study of blood T cell repertoires in COVID-19. Study summary: Acute and convalescent COVID-19 specimens originated in the United States, Italy and Spain. T cells, B-cell-depleted T cells, or PBMCs supplied cDNA or gDNA.

In the authors' methods: Reference gene primers were amplified, and this amplification served to estimate nucleated cell counts. TCRdb's table, derived via immunoSEQ multiplex PCR, lists solely in-frame clones and lacks some. V and J calls and clone size are copied from that table; D and trimming were computed from the DNA. The table shows some 50,000 clones, with roughly 86% occurring only once. The sequence was obtained from a man aged 35-49 years with active COVID-19. The sample taken for sequencing was peripheral blood.

For the CDR3, the DNA is TGCGCCAGCAGCTTGGGCAGGACAGGGTCCGAAAAAAAACTGTTTTTT. Protein product: CASSLGRTGSEKKLFF. The chain couples TRBV5-1 to TRBJ1-4, with 8 bases matching TRBD1. CDR3 length equals 16 residues. With V trimmed by 0 bases and J by 9 bases, 10 bases remained unmatched. CDR1 and CDR2 (germline): SGHRS, YFSETQ.